This T cell receptor (beta chain) was sequenced during a study of CD8 T cells in ankylosing spondylitis. Study outcomes and limitations: Clones linked to the disease showed a CD8+ phenotype. They occurred at relatively low frequencies in peripheral blood. Blood of patients with ankylosing spondylitis appeared to be characterized by a TCR beta motif of about 8 highly homologous variants. Several of the motif variants were reported before in synovial fluid and blood from reactive arthritis. Reportedly, significant enrichment of disease-linked clones occurred in matched ankylosing spondylitis synovial fluid.

This clonotype was observed a handful of times. Antigen: not known. Construction of TCR beta libraries was performed using quantitative 5'-RACE with molecular barcodes. TCRdb re-derived calls from the 5' RACE reads in MiXCR, one entry per CDR3 protein. This table holds around 770,000 distinct CDR3 sequences, 12% found once. The clonotype originates from a male donor with ankylosing spondylitis. The sample comprised blood, either unsorted or a sorted T cell fraction (not recorded which).

In nucleotides, the CDR3 is TGTGCCAGCAGCTTAGACAGCAGAAACACTGAAGCTTTCTTT. Translating gives CASSLDSRNTEAFF. This sequence joins TRBV7-9 and TRBJ1-1; D call uncertain. From germline, CDR1 is SEHNR and CDR2 FQNEAQ (reference sequence). V was trimmed by 1 base and J by 2 bases, leaving 8 bases between them. The CDR3 is 14 amino acids.